This T cell receptor (beta chain) was obtained from a study of T cells in Graves' hyperthyroidism and ophthalmopathy. Turning to the study itself: Peripheral blood draws took place at initial diagnosis, ahead of any treatment.

The sample holds many counts of this clonotype. Its matching antigen is unknown. Out of around 10 ml of fresh peripheral blood came the PBMCs. The CDR3 has 18 amino acids. Germline V CDR1 and CDR2: LGHDT, YNNKEL (reference sequence). V was pared by 2 bases and J by 2 bases, with 8 bases of the junction left unmatched. General study findings and limits: Ophthalmopathy was distinguished from stable hyperthyroidism by 13 V-J signatures. Blood held most thyroid clonotypes expanded above 0.001 frequency.

Amplification yielded TCR beta CDR3 regions, with RNA transcripts as the source. HTBI primers were used for first-round RT-PCR of the TCR CDR3. MiXCR was run by TCRdb on the multiplex PCR reads, yielding one entry per CDR3 protein. The sample lists fewer than 800,000 distinct CDR3 sequences, approximately 16% seen once, with 8.4% in the top ten. The chain combines TRBV3-1 with TRBJ2-7, with 14 bases matching TRBD2. This sequence was found in a young man with Graves' hyperthyroidism. The sequencing input was blood. The CDR3: CASSQSGTSGSGAYEQYF. The CDR3 coding sequence is TGTGCCAGCAGCCAATCCGGGACTAGCGGGAGCGGCGCCTACGAGCAGTACTTC.